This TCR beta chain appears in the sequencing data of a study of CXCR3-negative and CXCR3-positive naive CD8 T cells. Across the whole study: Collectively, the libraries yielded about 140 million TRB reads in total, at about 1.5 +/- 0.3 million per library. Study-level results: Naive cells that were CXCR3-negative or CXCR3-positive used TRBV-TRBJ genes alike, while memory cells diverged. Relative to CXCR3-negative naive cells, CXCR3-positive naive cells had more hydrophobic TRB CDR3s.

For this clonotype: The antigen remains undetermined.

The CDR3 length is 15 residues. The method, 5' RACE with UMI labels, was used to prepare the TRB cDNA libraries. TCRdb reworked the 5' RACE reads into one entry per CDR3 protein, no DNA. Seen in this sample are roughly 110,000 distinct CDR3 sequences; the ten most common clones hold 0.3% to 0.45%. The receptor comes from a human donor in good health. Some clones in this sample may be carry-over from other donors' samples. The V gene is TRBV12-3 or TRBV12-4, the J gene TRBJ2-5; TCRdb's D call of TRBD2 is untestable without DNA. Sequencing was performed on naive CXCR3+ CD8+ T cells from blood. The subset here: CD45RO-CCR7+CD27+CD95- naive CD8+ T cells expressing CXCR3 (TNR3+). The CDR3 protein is CASNPQGLRQETQYF.